These 19 T cell receptor beta chains came from one sample sequenced in a study of identical twins. TCRdb redid the calling of the 5' RACE reads with MiXCR, one entry per CDR3 protein. The sample comprises about 570,000 distinct CDR3 sequences, approximately 10% of which are singletons, and under 3.5% rests with the top ten. These same data were also listed under a study on yellow fever vaccine responses in identical twins.

What was sequenced was PBMCs. Receptors were obtained from a woman younger than 30 in good health.

The chain employs TRBV10-3 and TRBJ2-2; 8 nucleotides align to TRBD1. V was clipped by 7 bases and J by 5 bases; unmatched bases: 12. The CDR3 runs 16 residues. The germline V gene has CDR1 ENHRY and CDR2 SYGVKD. CDR3: CAIKTTGAGGTGELFF. The CDR3 DNA reads TGTGCCATCAAGACGACAGGGGCAGGGGGGACCGGGGAGCTGTTTTTT.

The sample holds a few counts of this clonotype. The chain employs TRBV7-2 and TRBJ2-7; tentatively, D is TRBD1 (6 bases). Trimming pared 4 bases from V and 2 bases from J, leaving 12 bases between. The length of the CDR3 is 14 residues. Germline values: CDR1 SGHTA, CDR2 FQGNSA. CDR3 in DNA: TGTGCCAGCAGCTCAGCAGACAGGACCTACGAGCAGTACTTC. This translates into CASSSADRTYEQYF.

There are many counts of this clonotype. This rearrangement joins TRBV5-1 to TRBJ1-4, with D perhaps TRBD1 (5 bases). Germline CDR1 reads SGHRS; CDR2 reads YFSETQ. This CDR3 region has 14 residues. Between the trimmed V and J ends, which lost 5 bases and 6 bases, there was a span of 14 bases. CDR3 amino acids: CASRQTVVDEKLFF. The DNA of the CDR3 is TGCGCCAGCAGACAGACAGTCGTGGATGAAAAACTGTTTTTT.

This sequence joins TRBV10-2 and TRBJ1-1, with a possible D match to TRBD1 (5 bases). V lost 6 bases and J lost 0, with 8 bases in between. Germline assignment: CDR1 WSHSY and CDR2 SAAADI. The CDR3 loop spans 13 amino acids. The CDR3, as DNA: TGCGCCAGCAGGCAACAGGTGAACACTGAAGCTTTCTTT. Translating gives CASRQQVNTEAFF.

The genes are TRBV3-1 and TRBJ1-2; a weak D match, TRBD1 (5 bases). The germline gives CDR1 LGHDT, CDR2 YNNKEL (reference sequence). CDR3 size: 14 residues. V dropped 4 bases and J dropped 3 bases, with 12 bases sitting between them. CDR3 nucleotide sequence: TGTGCCAGCAGCCCCAGTGGGACGCACTATGGCTACACCTTC. Its protein product is CASSPSGTHYGYTF.

The chain employs TRBV4-1 and TRBJ2-1; D uncertain. This CDR3 has 15 amino acids. Germline-derived CDR1 and CDR2 are MGHRA and YSYEKL. Deletions cut 0 bases from V and 3 bases from J, with 9 bases between. This chain's CDR3 is CASSQEWPLYNEQFF. Here the CDR3 DNA reads TGCGCCAGCAGCCAAGAATGGCCTCTCTACAATGAGCAGTTCTTC.

The rearrangement joins TRBV27 to TRBJ2-4; unclear D gene. Germline V gives CDR1 MNHEY, CDR2 SMNVEV (reference sequence). V was shortened by 1 base and J by 4 bases, with 8 bases between the two germline ends. The CDR3 totals 14 residues. This chain's CDR3 is CASSLLSSKNIQYF. The CDR3 region has the DNA TGTGCCAGCAGTTTATTATCGTCAAAAAACATTCAGTACTTC.

This clonotype has just a few counts. CDR3 in DNA: TGCAGTGCTAGATTCGGGGGGCTTGGGAACGAGCAGTACTTC. Translating it yields CSARFGGLGNEQYF. V usage is TRBV20-1 and J usage is TRBJ2-7; perhaps TRBD2 as D (7 bases). Trimming pared 2 bases from V and 5 bases from J, leaving 16 bases between. Germline loops: CDR1 DFQATT, CDR2 SNEGSKA (reference sequence). The CDR3 loop spans 14 amino acids.

This clonotype was seen a few times. The gene calls are TRBV2 and TRBJ2-2, with 8 bases that match TRBD1. V shed 2 bases and J 0 bases; nucleotides not matched to a gene: 2. CDR3 length equals 16 residues. CDR1 is SNHLY and CDR2 is FYNNEI in the germline V gene. The DNA for the CDR3 is TGTGCCAGCAGTGAACAGGGGGCTTCGAACACCGGGGAGCTGTTTTTT. Translation: CASSEQGASNTGELFF.

This clonotype was counted at least ten times. The rearrangement joins TRBV29-1 to TRBJ2-1, with 8 bases lining up with TRBD1. Germline trimming cut 1 base from V and 4 bases from J; bases unmatched to any gene: 9. Germline V gene lookup returns CDR1 SQVTM and CDR2 ANQGSEA. There are 16 residues in the CDR3. The CDR3 DNA follows: TGCAGCGTTGAAGCCTCATGGACAGGGACATACAATGAGCAGTTCTTC. It specifies CSVEASWTGTYNEQFF.

This clonotype appeared many times. This chain joins TRBV20-1 and TRBJ1-2, with a weak D call TRBD1 (6 bases). This CDR3 has 14 residues. Per the germline V gene, CDR1 is DFQATT and CDR2 is SNEGSKA (reference sequence). V was pared by 4 bases and J by 4 bases, with 16 bases between. The CDR3 loop is CSATPRGASYGYTF. The CDR3 DNA is TGCAGTGCTACCCCGCGGGGGGCTAGCTATGGCTACACCTTC.

The chain is built from TRBV5-3 and TRBJ1-1; perhaps TRBD1 as D (5 bases). TRBV5-3 is noted as an ORF with a role that remains uncertain. The V and J ends lost 5 bases and 4 bases respectively, with 15 bases between them. This CDR3 has 14 amino acids. The CDR3 nucleotides are TGTGCCAGAAGGGGGGACGGTCGTCGCACTGAAGCTTTCTTT. Protein sequence: CARRGDGRRTEAFF.

This clonotype was picked up many times. The chain employs TRBV4-1 and TRBJ2-7; 8 nucleotides align to TRBD2. Germline CDR1 reads MGHRA; CDR2 reads YSYEKL. This CDR3 region has 15 residues. With 1 base clipped from V and 6 bases from J, the junction kept 8 bases outside the gene matches. The CDR3 sequence: CASSQGAGVGLEQYF. CDR3 DNA sequence: TGCGCCAGCAGCCAAGGAGCGGGAGTAGGTCTCGAGCAGTACTTC.

This clonotype was counted between two and nine times. This chain uses TRBV7-2 with TRBJ2-1, with D unclear. V lost 6 bases and J lost 0, with 12 bases in between. The CDR3 contains 15 residues. Germline values: CDR1 SGHTA, CDR2 FQGNSA. CDR3 protein: CASSVLQSSYNEQFF. CDR3 bases: TGTGCCAGCAGTGTACTACAGAGCTCCTACAATGAGCAGTTCTTC.

This clonotype was counted only a few times. V is TRBV7-3 and J is TRBJ2-3; D possibly corresponds to TRBD2 (5 bases). CDR3 size: 13 residues. The ends were cut back, 5 bases at V and 5 bases at J, with 11 bases in the middle. The germline CDR1 and CDR2 sequences are SGHTA and FQGTGA. Here the CDR3 DNA reads TGTGCCAGCAGCACCCGGACTCTAGATACGCAGTATTTT. It yields the protein CASSTRTLDTQYF.

The DNA of the CDR3 is TGCGCCAGCAGCCAAGCACTAGACACCGGGGAGCTGTTTTTT. It encodes CASSQALDTGELFF. The chain couples TRBV4-1 to TRBJ2-2; D possibly corresponds to TRBD2 (5 bases). Germline values: CDR1 MGHRA, CDR2 YSYEKL. The germline V and J ends were trimmed by 1 base and 3 bases, with 6 bases remaining between them. There are 14 residues in the CDR3.

At least ten counts were recorded for this clonotype. The chain links TRBV18 to TRBJ2-1, with D possibly being TRBD2 (5 bases). Trimming left V 8 bases short and J 8 bases short, with 10 bases between. The germline V gene has CDR1 KGHSH and CDR2 LQKENI. This CDR3 has 11 amino acids. The CDR3 protein is CASSPRDEQFF. The CDR3 DNA is TGTGCCAGCAGCCCGAGGGATGAGCAGTTCTTC.

This clonotype was counted at least ten times. J is TRBJ2-7 and V is TRBV13, with D hard to call. The CDR3 has 13 residues. Germline V CDR1 and CDR2: PRHDT, FYEKMQ (reference sequence). Trimming left V 5 bases short and J 4 bases short, with 12 bases between. The CDR3 DNA is TGTGCCAGCAGCCTGGGTTCGAGATACGAGCAGTACTTC. Translated: CASSLGSRYEQYF.

V and J are TRBV6-2 or TRBV6-3 and TRBJ2-3; D unclear. The CDR3 extends over 13 amino acids. V dropped 3 bases and J dropped 14 bases, with 18 bases sitting between them. The germline CDR1 and CDR2 sequences are MNHEY and SVGEGT. The CDR3 loop reads CASSYEQRHIRYF. CDR3 DNA sequence: TGTGCCAGCAGTTATGAGCAGAGACACATTAGGTATTTT.